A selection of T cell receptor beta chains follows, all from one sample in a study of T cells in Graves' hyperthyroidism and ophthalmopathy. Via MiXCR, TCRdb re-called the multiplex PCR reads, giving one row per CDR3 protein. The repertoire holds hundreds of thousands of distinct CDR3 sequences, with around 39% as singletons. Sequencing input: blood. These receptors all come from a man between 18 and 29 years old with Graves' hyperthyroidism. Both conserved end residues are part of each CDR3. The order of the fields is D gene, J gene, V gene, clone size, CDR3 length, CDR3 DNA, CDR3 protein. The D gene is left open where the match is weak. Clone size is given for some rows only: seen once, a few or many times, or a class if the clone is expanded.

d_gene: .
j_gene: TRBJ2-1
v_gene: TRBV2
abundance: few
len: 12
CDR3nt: TGTGCCAGCAGTGAATGGGGCGATGAGCAGTTCTTC
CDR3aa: CASSEWGDEQFF

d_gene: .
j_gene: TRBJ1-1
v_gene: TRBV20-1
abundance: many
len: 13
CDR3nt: TGCAGTGCTAGCGCCCTCCGGATCGCTGAAGCTTTCTTT
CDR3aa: CSASALRIAEAFF

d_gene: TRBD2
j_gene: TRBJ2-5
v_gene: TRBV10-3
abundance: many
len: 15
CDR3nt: TGTGCCATCAAGGGAGGGGCCCCGTACCAAGAGACCCAGTACTTC
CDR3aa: CAIKGGAPYQETQYF

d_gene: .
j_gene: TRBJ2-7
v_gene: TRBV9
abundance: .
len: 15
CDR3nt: TGTGCCAGCAGCCCAACCTTGGAGCTAAGCTACGAGCAGTACTTC
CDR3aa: CASSPTLELSYEQYF

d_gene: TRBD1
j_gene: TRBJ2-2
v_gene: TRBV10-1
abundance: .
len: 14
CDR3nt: TGTGCCAGTGCTTCCGGGACAGGGGTCGGGGAGCTGTTTTTT
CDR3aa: CASASGTGVGELFF

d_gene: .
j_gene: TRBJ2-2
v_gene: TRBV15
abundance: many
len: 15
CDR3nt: TGTGCCACCAGCAGAGATGGCCGGAACACCGGGGAGCTGTTTTTT
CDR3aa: CATSRDGRNTGELFF

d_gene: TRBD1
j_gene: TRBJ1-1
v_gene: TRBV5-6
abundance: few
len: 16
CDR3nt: TGTGCCAGCAGCGACGGACAGGGGCTGGTTGCCACTGAAGCTTTCTTT
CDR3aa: CASSDGQGLVATEAFF

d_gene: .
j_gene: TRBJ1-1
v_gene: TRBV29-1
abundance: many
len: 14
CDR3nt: TGCAGCGTAAAGGACAGCCTCATGAACACTGAAGCTTTCTTT
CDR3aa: CSVKDSLMNTEAFF

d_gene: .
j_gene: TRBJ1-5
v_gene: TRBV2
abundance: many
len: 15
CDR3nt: TGTGCCAGCAAGGGGGGACAAAATAGCAATCAGCCCCAGCATTTT
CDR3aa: CASKGGQNSNQPQHF

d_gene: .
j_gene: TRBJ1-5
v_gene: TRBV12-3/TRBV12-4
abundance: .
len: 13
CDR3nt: TGTGCCAGCGGAAAGCCGGGAGGACAGCCCCAGCATTTT
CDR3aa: CASGKPGGQPQHF

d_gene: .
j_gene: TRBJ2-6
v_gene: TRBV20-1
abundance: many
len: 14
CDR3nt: TGCAGTGCCGGGGGCGCGTCTGGGGCCAACGTCCTGACTTTC
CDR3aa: CSAGGASGANVLTF

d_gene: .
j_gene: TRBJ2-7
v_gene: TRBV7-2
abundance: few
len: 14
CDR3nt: TGTGCCAGCAGCTCAGTCGCGGGACCCTACGAGCAGTACTTC
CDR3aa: CASSSVAGPYEQYF

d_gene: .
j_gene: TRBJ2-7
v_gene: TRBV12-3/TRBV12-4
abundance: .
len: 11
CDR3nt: TGTGCCAGCAGGGGATCGGGGGAGCAGTACTTC
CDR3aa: CASRGSGEQYF

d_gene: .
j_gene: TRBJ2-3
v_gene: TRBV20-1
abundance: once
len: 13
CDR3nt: TGCAGTGCTGGCCTCGGGGGCACGGATACGCAGTATTTT
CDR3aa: CSAGLGGTDTQYF

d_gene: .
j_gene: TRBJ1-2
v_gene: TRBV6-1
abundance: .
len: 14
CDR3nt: TGTGCCAGCAGAGAAGTCCGACCCCTCTATGGCTACACCTTC
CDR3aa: CASREVRPLYGYTF

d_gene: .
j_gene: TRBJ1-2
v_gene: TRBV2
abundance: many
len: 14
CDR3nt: TGTGCCAGCAGTCAGGGGCCGGGGGGTTATGGCTACACCTTC
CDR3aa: CASSQGPGGYGYTF

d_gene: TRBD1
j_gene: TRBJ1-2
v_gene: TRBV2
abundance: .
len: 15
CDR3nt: TGTGCCAGCAGTGCAGCGGGACAGGGGGGCTATGGCTACACCTTC
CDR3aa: CASSAAGQGGYGYTF

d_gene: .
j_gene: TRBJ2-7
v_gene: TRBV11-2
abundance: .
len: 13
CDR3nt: TGTGCCAGCAGCTCGAAACAGGGATACGAGCAGTACTTC
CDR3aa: CASSSKQGYEQYF

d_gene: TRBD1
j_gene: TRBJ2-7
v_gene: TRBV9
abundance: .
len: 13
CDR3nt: TGTGCCAGCAGGGAACAGGGGGCTGGAGAGCAGTACTTC
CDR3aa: CASREQGAGEQYF

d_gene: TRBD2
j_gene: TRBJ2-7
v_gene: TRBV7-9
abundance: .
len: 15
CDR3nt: TGTGCCAGCAGTTTAAGGCGGGAGCCAGTCTACGAGCAGTACTTC
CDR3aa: CASSLRREPVYEQYF

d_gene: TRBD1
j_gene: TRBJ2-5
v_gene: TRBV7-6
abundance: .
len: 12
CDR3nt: TGTGCCAGCAGCTTGACAGGGGAGATTCAGTACTTC
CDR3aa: CASSLTGEIQYF

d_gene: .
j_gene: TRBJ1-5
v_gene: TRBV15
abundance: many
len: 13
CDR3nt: TGTGCCACCAGCAGACTCAACAATCAGCCCCAGCATTTT
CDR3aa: CATSRLNNQPQHF

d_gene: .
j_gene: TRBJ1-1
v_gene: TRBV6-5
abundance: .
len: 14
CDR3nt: TGTGCCGCAACTATGGGGGGTATTAACACTGAAGCTTTCTTT
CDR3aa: CAATMGGINTEAFF

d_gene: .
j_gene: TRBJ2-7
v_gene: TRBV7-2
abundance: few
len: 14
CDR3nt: TGTGCCAGTCGACCGGAAGCAAAGAGGGGGGAGCAGTACTTC
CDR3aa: CASRPEAKRGEQYF

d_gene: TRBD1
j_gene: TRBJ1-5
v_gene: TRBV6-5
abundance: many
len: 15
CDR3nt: TGTGCCAGCAGTCTCACAGGGGGCGCAGGGCAGCCCCAGCATTTT
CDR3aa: CASSLTGGAGQPQHF

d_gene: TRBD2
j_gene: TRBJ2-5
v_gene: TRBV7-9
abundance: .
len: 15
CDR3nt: TGTGCCAGCAGTCCTCACTCGCGGGGGGGAGAGACCCAGTACTTC
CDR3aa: CASSPHSRGGETQYF

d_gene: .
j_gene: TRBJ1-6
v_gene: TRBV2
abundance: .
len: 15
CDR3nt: TGTGCCAGCAGCTTTCCAGCTACCTATAATTCACCCCTCCACTTT
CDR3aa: CASSFPATYNSPLHF

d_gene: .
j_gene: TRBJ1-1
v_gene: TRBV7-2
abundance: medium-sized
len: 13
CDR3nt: TGTGCCAGCAGTTCTAGCGTGGGCACTGAAGCTTTCTTT
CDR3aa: CASSSSVGTEAFF

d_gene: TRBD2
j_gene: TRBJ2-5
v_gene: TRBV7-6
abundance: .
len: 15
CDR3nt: TGTGCCAGCAGCTTAGAGCTCCGGGGGGAAGAGACCCAGTACTTC
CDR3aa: CASSLELRGEETQYF

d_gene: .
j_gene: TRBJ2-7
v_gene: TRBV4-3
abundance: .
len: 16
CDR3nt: TGCGCCAGCAGCCAAGTTGGGGATCCTCCCTCCTACGAGCAGTACTTC
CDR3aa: CASSQVGDPPSYEQYF

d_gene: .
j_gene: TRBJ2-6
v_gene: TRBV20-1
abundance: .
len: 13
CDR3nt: TGCAGTGCTATGGGAGGCGGGGCCAACGTCCTGACTTTC
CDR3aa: CSAMGGGANVLTF

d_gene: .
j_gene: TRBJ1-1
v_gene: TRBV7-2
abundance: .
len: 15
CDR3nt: TGTGCCAGCAGCTCGACCAAGGGCCCTAACACTGAAGCTTTCTTT
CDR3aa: CASSSTKGPNTEAFF

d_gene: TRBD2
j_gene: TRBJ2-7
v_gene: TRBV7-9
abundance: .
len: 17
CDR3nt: TGTGCCAGCAGCTTCCCAATAGCGGGAGGGAACTCCTACGAGCAGTACTTC
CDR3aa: CASSFPIAGGNSYEQYF

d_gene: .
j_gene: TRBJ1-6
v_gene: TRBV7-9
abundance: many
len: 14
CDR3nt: TGTGCCAGCAGCCGGATCGACTTGGATTCACCCCTCCACTTT
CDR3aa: CASSRIDLDSPLHF

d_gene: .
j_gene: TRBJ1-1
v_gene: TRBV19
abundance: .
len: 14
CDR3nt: TGTGCCAGTAGTCCAGAAACAGCCTACACTGAAGCTTTCTTT
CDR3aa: CASSPETAYTEAFF

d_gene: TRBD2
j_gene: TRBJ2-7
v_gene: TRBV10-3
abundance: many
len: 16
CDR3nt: TGTGCCATCAGTGACCTTAGGGGAACTAGCGGACCCGAGCAGTACTTC
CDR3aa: CAISDLRGTSGPEQYF

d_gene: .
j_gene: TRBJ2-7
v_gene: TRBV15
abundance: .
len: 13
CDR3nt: TGTGCCACCAGGGCGTCCCACAACTACGAGCAGTACTTC
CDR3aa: CATRASHNYEQYF

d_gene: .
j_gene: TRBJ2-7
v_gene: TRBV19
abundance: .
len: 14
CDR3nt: TGTGCCAGTAGTATGAGGTCAAGCTCCTACGAGCAGTACTTC
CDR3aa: CASSMRSSSYEQYF

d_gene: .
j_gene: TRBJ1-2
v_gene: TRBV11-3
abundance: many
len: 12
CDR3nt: TGTGCCAGCAGCTCCATTAACTATGGCTACACCTTC
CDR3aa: CASSSINYGYTF

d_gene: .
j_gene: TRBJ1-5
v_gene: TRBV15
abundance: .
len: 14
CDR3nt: TGTGCCACCAGCAGTTTTGGGCTGAGGCAGCCCCAGCATTTT
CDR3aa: CATSSFGLRQPQHF

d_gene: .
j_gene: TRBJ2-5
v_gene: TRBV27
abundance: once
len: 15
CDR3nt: TGTGCCAGCAGTTTACTGTCAGGGCTCCAAGAGACCCAGTACTTC
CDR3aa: CASSLLSGLQETQYF

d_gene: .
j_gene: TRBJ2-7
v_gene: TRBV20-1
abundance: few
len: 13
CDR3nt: TGCAGTGCTAGTGAAGGGGGAGGGGACGAGCAGTACTTC
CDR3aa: CSASEGGGDEQYF

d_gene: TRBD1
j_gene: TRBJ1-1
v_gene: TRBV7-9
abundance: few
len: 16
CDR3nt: TGTGCCAGCAGCTTGAGGGACAGTTCGACGAACACTGAAGCTTTCTTT
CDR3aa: CASSLRDSSTNTEAFF

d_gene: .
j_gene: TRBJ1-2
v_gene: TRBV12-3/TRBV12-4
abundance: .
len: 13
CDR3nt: TGTGCCGGCAGTCTGGGGTCTAACTATGGCTACACCTTC
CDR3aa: CAGSLGSNYGYTF

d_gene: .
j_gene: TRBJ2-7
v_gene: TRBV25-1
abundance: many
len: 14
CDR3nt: TGTGCCAGCAGTGTGCCAGGGTCAACCTACGAGCAGTACTTC
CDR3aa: CASSVPGSTYEQYF

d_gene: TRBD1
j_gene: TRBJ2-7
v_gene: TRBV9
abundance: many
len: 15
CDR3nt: TGTGCCAGCAGCGTAGAGGACAGGGGTGGCTACGAGCAGTACTTC
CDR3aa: CASSVEDRGGYEQYF

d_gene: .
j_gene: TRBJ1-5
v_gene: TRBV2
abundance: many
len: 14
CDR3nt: TGTGCCAGCAGTGTTACAGGGACTAATCAGCCCCAGCATTTT
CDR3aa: CASSVTGTNQPQHF

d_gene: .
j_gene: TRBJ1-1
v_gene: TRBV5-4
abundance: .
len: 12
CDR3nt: TGTGCCAGCAGTACAGGGTTGGCTGAAGCTTTCTTT
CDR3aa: CASSTGLAEAFF

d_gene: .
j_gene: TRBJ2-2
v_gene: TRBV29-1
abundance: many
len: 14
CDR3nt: TGCAGCGTTAAACGGCAGTCGAACACCGGGGAGCTGTTTTTT
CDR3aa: CSVKRQSNTGELFF